This T cell receptor beta chain was captured by sequencing in a study of shared clonotypes between healthy human individuals (dated by TCRdb to the early 2020s). Turning to the overall study: The cohort comprised a couple of women and a few men aged 18 to 49 years. For each donor, three plates each were used for CD4 naive and CD4 memory, two plates were used for CD8 naive, and one plate was used for CD8 memory. Blood TCR repertoires of about 5 healthy adults were deeply sequenced to estimate repertoire size and the extent of clonotype sharing between individuals. To increase sequencing depth and limit assay-specific biases, different laboratories used diverse techniques to prepare libraries and sequence TCR repertoires. Per donor, leukapheresis produced somewhere between about 0.94 and 10 billion PBMCs.

Broader findings and caveats from the paper: Sharing across several donors was observed for approximately 5% of naive CD4, less than 4% of naive CD8, 2.3% of memory CD4, and around 0.42% of memory CD8 clonotypes. The genetic and exposure-history diversity represented was limited by the small number of donors. Naive subsets generally had larger estimated clonotype richness than memory subsets. Rarefaction of sorted-subset datasets indicated incomplete sequencing despite the large sequencing depth. Compared with non-shared clonotypes, the clonotypes found in all four sorted-subset donors had higher generation probabilities. Based on pairwise subsampling, the degree of clonotype sharing among donors was expected to be affected by sequencing depth. Sampling was limited to blood, and TCR repertoires in tissue likely differ from TCR repertoires in blood.

A remark on this clone: The antigen it binds to is not known. No much larger clonotype is one base removed from it; base qualities were not supplied. The identical CDR3 is also encoded by other nucleotide sequences in the sample.

Healthy HIV-negative adults with no recently reported acute infections or vaccinations were included as donors. Only Caucasian adults living in Nashville, Tennessee, USA were represented among the donors. CD4+ T cells were enriched through magnetic negative selection, after which naive cells were positively selected on CD45RA and the remaining negative fraction served as the memory subset. Blood was obtained by leukapheresis, after which PBMCs were separated by Ficoll-Histopaque density gradient centrifugation and cryopreserved in liquid nitrogen vapor phase. Analytical flow cytometry was used to check the purity and quantity of each magnetically sorted T cell population. Each sorted fraction had its genomic DNA isolated and then quantified by UV absorbance on a Nanodrop 2000c. Using the deep immunoSEQ assay, multiplex PCR amplified TCR CDR3 regions from genomic DNA. Genomic DNA extracted from each cell subset was distributed evenly over all wells of several immunoSEQ 96-well plates, and each plate served as one replicate. For sorted subsets, approximately 190 ng genomic DNA, equal to 30,000 to 35,000 T cell genomes, was loaded into each replicate PCR. Purified libraries were measured with a Qubit 3.0 fluorometer, size-checked on a Bioanalyzer 2100, and measured again with the KAPA Library Quantification kit. A separate single-read 150-cycle Illumina NextSeq 550 flow cell was used to sequence each immunoSEQ 96-well plate. In the source study's methods: Because the immunoSEQ output held only junctional sequences and lacked quality scores, the filtering could not match the filtering applied to full-length reads. To assign V/J genes and CDR3, sequences were annotated using PyIR, a Python wrapper for IgBLAST v1.9, with IMGT germline references. Reads with weak V/J assignments (E-value above 1e-6), missing CDR3, stop codons, out-of-frame junctions, or ambiguous translated residues were removed. V3J clonotypes were defined as sequences sharing the same inferred V gene, J gene, and CDR3 amino acid sequence. The percentage overlap between two repertoires was calculated by dividing the number of shared unique clonotypes by the size of the smaller repertoire. Three approaches were used to assess repertoire richness: RTK rarefaction, the Chao1 estimator, and Recon v2.1 estimates of unobserved clonotypes. Generation probabilities were computed with OLGA for all TCRbeta clonotypes obtained by the gDNA method from four donors. TCRdb took this table from immuneACCESS and kept in-frame rearrangements with V and J called. Such tables lack part of the clones; where checked against another copy, unresolved V genes explain under half of the gap, and the rest is unexplained. The D gene and trimming were derived from the DNA, and the V and J assignments and clone size from that table. In this sample the table shows about 2.5 million clones, just under 95% of which occur a single time. The ten largest make up about 0.41% of the sample.

Sequencing was performed on naive CD4+ T cells from PBMCs. According to the study, the label for this sample's cell subset or site signals: CD45RA+ positively selected. The sequence derives from a man younger than 30 in good health. Some clones in this sample may be carry-over from other donors' samples.

The DNA sequence is given as TGTGCCAGCAGTCCGCCCCTTCAGCCCCAGCATTTT. This yields the protein CASSPPLQPQHF. This chain joins TRBV28 to TRBJ1-5; the D segment cannot be called with confidence. V is pared back by 5 bases and J by 6 bases, with 8 bases lying between the germline termini. The CDR3 sequence holds 12 residues, the cysteine and phenylalanine included. The entry retains the CDR3 DNA only, 36 bases that are in frame from base 1. Looking up the germline V gene yields CDR1 MDHEN and CDR2 SYDVKM.